The 3 T cell receptor beta chains given below trace back to one sample, sequenced in a study of siplizumab effects on memory and regulatory T cells. Using immunoSEQ multiplex PCR, the repertoire was profiled, and TCRdb retains in-frame clones only, with some absent. The sample has tens of thousands of clones, 75% to 90% seen once. Sequencing input: memory CD4+ T cells sorted from blood. These receptors were taken from a human donor in good health.

In nucleotides, the CDR3 is TGTGCCAGCAGGCCGGGACTAGCGAGACACACAGATACGCAGTATTTT. Its protein product is CASRPGLARHTDTQYF. V gene TRBV7-2 combines with J gene TRBJ2-3; the match to TRBD2 covers 10 bases. V gave up 6 bases and J gave up 2 bases; unmatched junction bases: 8. In germline, CDR1 is SGHTA, CDR2 FQGNSA. The CDR3 contains 16 residues.

The rearrangement joins TRBV30 to TRBJ2-3, with 9 nucleotides matching TRBD2. Trimming at V came to 0 bases and at J to 4 bases, leaving 2 bases not matched to a gene. The CDR3 length is 14 residues. The V gene's germline CDR1 is GTSNPN and CDR2 SVGIG (reference sequence). CDR3 region: CAWSVQRGADTQYF. The DNA of the CDR3 is TGTGCCTGGAGTGTACAGCGGGGGGCAGATACGCAGTATTTT.

V usage is TRBV7-3 and J usage is TRBJ2-6; no clear D gene. The CDR3 covers 14 residues. The germline CDR1 and CDR2 sequences are SGHTA and FQGTGA. The V and J ends lost 2 bases and 5 bases respectively, with 7 bases between them. As DNA, the CDR3 is TGTGCCAGCAGCTTACAAAGTCGGGCCAACGTCCTGACTTTC. It is translated as CASSLQSRANVLTF.